A single sample gave rise to the 5 T cell receptor beta chains below, sequenced in a study of radiotherapy plus CTLA-4 blockade in lung cancer. Measured with immunoSEQ multiplex PCR; TCRdb has only the in-frame clones, and not every one. In the table there are about 28,000 clones, less than 80% of which are singletons. The sequences come from peripheral blood, collected from a patient treated with radiotherapy plus ipilimumab. These TCRs come from a human donor with non-small cell lung cancer who had stable disease on radiotherapy plus ipilimumab.

This rearrangement joins TRBV7-9 to TRBJ2-5; 11 bases are a match to TRBD2. Germline CDR1 reads SEHNR; CDR2 reads FQNEAQ (reference sequence). The length of the CDR3 is 16 residues. J was trimmed by 4 bases and V by 1 base; bases with no gene match: 5. As DNA, the CDR3 is TGTGCCAGCAGCTTAGGTAGCGGGGGGGCCTTAGAGACCCAGTACTTC. Its translation: CASSLGSGGALETQYF.

The chain is built from TRBV6-1 and TRBJ1-5; a weak D match, TRBD1 (5 bases). Trimming took 6 bases from V and 6 from J, leaving 18 bases between them. The germline V gene has CDR1 MNHNS and CDR2 SASEGT. The CDR3 has 15 amino acids. The CDR3 DNA is TGTGCCAGCAGCAGGGACGAAGCCCCCTTTCAGCCCCAGCATTTT. It is translated as CASSRDEAPFQPQHF.

This clone was picked up a small number of times. The chain links TRBV7-9 to TRBJ1-2; weak D call: TRBD1 (5 bases). CDR3 length equals 17 residues. Trimming cost V 5 bases and J 1 base, with 20 bases left between them. Per germline, CDR1 SEHNR and CDR2 FQNEAQ (reference sequence). The CDR3 region is CASSQRTTTYFNYGYTF. In DNA, the CDR3 is TGTGCCAGCAGCCAGAGGACAACCACCTACTTTAACTATGGCTACACCTTC.

This chain connects TRBV6-4 to TRBJ2-1; TRBD2 agrees at 9 bases. The J segment lost 9 bases and the V segment lost 2 bases, leaving 8 bases of the junction unmatched. Germline CDR1 and CDR2: MRHNA and SNTAGT. This CDR3 region has 15 residues. CDR3 in amino acids: CASSDEGAGGGEQFF. CDR3 nucleotide sequence: TGTGCCAGCAGTGACGAGGGAGCGGGGGGAGGTGAGCAGTTCTTC.

V gene TRBV25-1 combines with J gene TRBJ1-1; weak D call: TRBD1 (6 bases). V dropped 5 bases and J dropped 1 base, with 14 bases sitting between them. The CDR3 has 15 amino acids. Germline V gives CDR1 MGHDK, CDR2 SYGVNS. As DNA, the CDR3 is TGTGCCAGCAGTAGAGAGGGGGGCTGGAACACTGAAGCTTTCTTT. Its protein is CASSREGGWNTEAFF. Drawing the rest from reference TRBV25-1 and TRBJ1-1, the complete variable domain is EADIYQTPRYLVIGTGKKITLECSQTMGHDKMYWYQQDPGMELHLIHYSYGVNSTEKGDLSSESTVSRIRTEHFPLTLESARPSHTSQYLCASSREGGWNTEAFFGQGTRLTVV.